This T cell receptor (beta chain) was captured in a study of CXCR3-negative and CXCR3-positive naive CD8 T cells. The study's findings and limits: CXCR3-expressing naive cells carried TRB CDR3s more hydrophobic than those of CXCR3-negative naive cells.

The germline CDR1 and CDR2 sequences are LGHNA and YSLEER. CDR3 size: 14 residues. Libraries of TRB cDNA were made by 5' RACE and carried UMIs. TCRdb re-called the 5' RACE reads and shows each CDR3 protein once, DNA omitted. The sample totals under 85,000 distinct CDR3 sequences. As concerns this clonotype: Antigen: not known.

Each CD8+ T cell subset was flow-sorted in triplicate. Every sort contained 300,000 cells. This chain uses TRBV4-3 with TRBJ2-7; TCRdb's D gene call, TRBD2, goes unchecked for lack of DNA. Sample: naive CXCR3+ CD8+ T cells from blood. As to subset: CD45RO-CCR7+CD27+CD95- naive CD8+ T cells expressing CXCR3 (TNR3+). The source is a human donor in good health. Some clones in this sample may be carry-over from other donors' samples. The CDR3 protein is CTSSQEVLGHEQYF.